A single T cell receptor (beta chain) is shown here with its context. Its antigen is not known. The source of the sample is a study of blood T cells in healthy people across ages. Study-wide results and limits: Unsorted PBMC input precluded a conclusive naive versus antigen-experienced comparison. Higher naive T cell percentage went strongly together with higher TCR beta diversity. While age rose, TCR beta diversity per million T cells dropped in a roughly linear way.

Russia was home to the donors, healthy Caucasian individuals aged about 6 to 90. Trimming pared 3 bases from V and 2 bases from J, leaving 10 bases between. The CDR3 length is 15 residues. CDR1 and CDR2 from the germline V gene are MDHEN and SYDVKM. Through a sample-barcoded 5' primer and a J-beta primer mix, a second PCR was run for roughly 6 to 11 cycles. Each CDR3 protein is one row after TCRdb ran MiXCR on the 5' RACE reads. The table shows roughly 650,000 distinct CDR3 sequences, with about a third occurring only once. This TCR derives from a woman of 80 years or more in good health. The chain recombines TRBV28 with TRBJ2-2, with TRBD1 as a possible D gene (6 bases). The sample was blood. The CDR3: CASSLTGDNTGELFF. The CDR3, as DNA: TGTGCCAGCAGTTTGACAGGTGATAACACCGGGGAGCTGTTTTTT.